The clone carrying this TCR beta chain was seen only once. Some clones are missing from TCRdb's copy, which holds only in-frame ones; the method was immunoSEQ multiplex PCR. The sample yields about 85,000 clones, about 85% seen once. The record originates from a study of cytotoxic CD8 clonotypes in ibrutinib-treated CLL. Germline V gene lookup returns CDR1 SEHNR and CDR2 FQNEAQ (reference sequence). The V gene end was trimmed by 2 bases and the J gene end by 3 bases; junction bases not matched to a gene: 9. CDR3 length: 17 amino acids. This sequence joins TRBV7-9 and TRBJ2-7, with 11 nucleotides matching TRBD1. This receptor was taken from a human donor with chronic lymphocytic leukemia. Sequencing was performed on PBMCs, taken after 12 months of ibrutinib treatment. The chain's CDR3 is CASSLQPGQGEHYEQYF. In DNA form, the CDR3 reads TGTGCCAGCAGCTTACAACCGGGACAGGGGGAACACTACGAGCAGTACTTC.